This T cell receptor (beta chain) derives from a study of blood T cell repertoires in COVID-19. Study as a whole: T cells, B-cell-depleted T cells, or PBMCs provided the cDNA or gDNA that served as material.

Here immunoSEQ multiplex PCR was the method, and the copy in TCRdb shows in-frame clones only, minus some. The data contain about 190,000 clones, less than 90% of them singletons. V lost 1 base to trimming and J lost 6 bases, with 13 bases between them. The CDR3 consists of 15 residues. Germline CDR1 SGHAT, CDR2 FQNNGV. The TCR sequence derives from a woman between 35 and 50 years old with acute or convalescent COVID-19. The sample was peripheral blood. V usage is TRBV11-2 and J usage is TRBJ1-5, with D unclear. CDR3 sequence reads: CASSLVGGSGQPQHF. In nucleotides, the CDR3 is TGTGCCAGCAGCTTAGTTGGAGGGTCGGGTCAGCCCCAGCATTTT. Filled out from reference TRBV11-2 and TRBJ1-5, the complete variable domain reads EAGVAQSPRYKIIEKRQSVAFWCNPISGHATLYWYQQILGQGPKLLIQFQNNGVVDDSQLPKDRFSAERLKGVDSTLKIQPAKLEDSAVYLCASSLVGGSGQPQHFGDGTRLSIL.